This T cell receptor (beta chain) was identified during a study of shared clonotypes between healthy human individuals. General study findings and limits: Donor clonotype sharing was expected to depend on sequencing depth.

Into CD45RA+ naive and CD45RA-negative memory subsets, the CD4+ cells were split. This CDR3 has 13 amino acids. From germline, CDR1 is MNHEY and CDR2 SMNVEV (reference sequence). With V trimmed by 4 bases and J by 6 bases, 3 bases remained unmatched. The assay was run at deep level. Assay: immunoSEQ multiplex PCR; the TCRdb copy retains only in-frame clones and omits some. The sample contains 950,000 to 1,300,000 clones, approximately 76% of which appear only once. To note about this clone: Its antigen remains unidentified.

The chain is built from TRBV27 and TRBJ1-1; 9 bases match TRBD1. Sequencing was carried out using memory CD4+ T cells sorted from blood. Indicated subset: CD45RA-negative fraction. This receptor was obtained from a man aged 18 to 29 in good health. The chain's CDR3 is CASSYRGPSEAFF. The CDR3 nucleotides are TGTGCCAGCAGTTACAGGGGGCCTTCTGAAGCTTTCTTT.